These 27 T cell receptor beta chains originate from one sample sequenced in a study of T cell responses to AZD1222 COVID-19 vaccine. Method: immunoSEQ multiplex PCR; TCRdb's copy keeps in-frame clones and lacks some. The table has roughly 60,000 clones, about 90% seen once. Sequenced here: peripheral blood, sampled on day 0 of AZD1222 vaccination. These receptor sequences come from an adult in good health.

V and J are TRBV29-1 and TRBJ2-3; D not resolved. In germline, CDR1 is SQVTM, CDR2 ANQGSEA. V lost 7 bases, J lost 3 bases, and 11 bases lay in between. This CDR3 has 12 amino acids. In DNA, the CDR3 is TGCAGCGGGAACCTTGGAACAGATACGCAGTATTTT. Translation: CSGNLGTDTQYF.

The chain is built from TRBV7-2 and TRBJ1-1; unclear D gene. Germline assignment: CDR1 SGHTA and CDR2 FQGNSA. The CDR3 consists of 14 residues. V lost 0 bases and J 3 bases, leaving 8 bases between the germline ends. DNA of the CDR3: TGTGCCAGCAGCTTAGCGGGGATTGACACTGAAGCTTTCTTT. Translated, it gives CASSLAGIDTEAFF.

The chain is built from TRBV4-1 and TRBJ1-3, with a weak D call TRBD1 (5 bases). The CDR3 loop spans 15 amino acids. The ends were cut back, 6 bases at V and 1 base at J, with 13 bases in the middle. The germline CDR1 and CDR2 sequences are MGHRA and YSYEKL. The CDR3 spells CASSRDGGSGNTIYF. CDR3 in DNA: TGCGCCAGCAGTAGGGACGGCGGATCTGGAAACACCATATATTTT.

The J gene is TRBJ2-1, the V gene TRBV18; 10 bases map to TRBD2. This CDR3 contains 17 residues. Trimming took 3 bases from V and 8 from J; bases not matched to a gene: 13. Germline V CDR1 and CDR2: KGHSH, LQKENI. The CDR3 loop is CASSPFSPSGGGYEQFF. CDR3 in DNA: TGTGCCAGCTCACCTTTCTCTCCTAGCGGGGGAGGTTATGAGCAGTTCTTC. Looking up the rest from reference TRBV18 and TRBJ2-1 gives the full variable domain: NAGVMQNPRHLVRRRGQEARLRCSPMKGHSHVYWYRQLPEEGLKFMVYLQKENIIDESGMPKERFSAEFPKEGPSILRIQQVVRGDSAAYFCASSPFSPSGGGYEQFFGPGTRLTVL.

This chain joins TRBV6-5 and TRBJ1-1; D uncertain. Looked up from germline, CDR1 is MNHEY and CDR2 is SVGAGI. CDR3 length equals 14 residues. V was trimmed by 0 bases and J by 4 bases, leaving 9 bases between them. The chain's CDR3 is CASSYSGRATEAFF. CDR3 in DNA: TGTGCCAGCAGTTACTCGGGCCGGGCCACTGAAGCTTTCTTT.

The chain employs TRBV5-1 and TRBJ1-2; TRBD1 is a possible D gene (6 bases). Looked up from germline, CDR1 is SGHRS and CDR2 is YFSETQ. Trimming left V 4 bases short and J 14 bases short, with 21 bases between. This CDR3 is 13 amino acids long. The CDR3 loop reads CASSSSGTPGGTF. CDR3 DNA: TGCGCCAGCAGCAGCTCCGGGACACCGGGGGGGACCTTC.

CDR3 sequence: CASLAGTSGYNEQFF. CDR3 sequence (DNA): TGTGCCAGCTTGGCCGGGACTAGCGGGTACAATGAGCAGTTCTTC. The V and J genes are TRBV2 and TRBJ2-1; TRBD2 agrees at 12 bases. The CDR3 has 15 residues. Per the germline V gene, CDR1 is SNHLY and CDR2 is FYNNEI. Trimming took 8 bases from V and 4 from J; bases not matched to a gene: 6. Full variable domain (rest looked up from reference TRBV2 and TRBJ2-1): EPEVTQTPSHQVTQMGQEVILRCVPISNHLYFYWYRQILGQKVEFLVSFYNNEISEKSEIFDDQFSVERPDGSNFTLKIRSTKLEDSAMYFCASLAGTSGYNEQFFGPGTRLTVL.

V is TRBV19 and J is TRBJ1-6, with 8 bases matching TRBD1. The CDR3 is 15 residues long. CDR1 is LNHDA and CDR2 is SQIVND in the germline V gene (reference sequence). V was clipped by 7 bases and J by 5 bases; unmatched bases: 7. CDR3 nucleotides: TGTGCCAGTACCCGAACGGACAGGGATAATTCACCCCTCCACTTT. This codes for CASTRTDRDNSPLHF. The full variable domain, in which reference TRBV19 and TRBJ1-6 provide the parts outside the CDR3, is DGGITQSPKYLFRKEGQNVTLSCEQNLNHDAMYWYRQDPGQGLRLIYYSQIVNDFQKGDIAEGYSVSREKKESFPLTVTSAQKNPTAFYLCASTRTDRDNSPLHFGNGTRLTVT.

The chain joins TRBV3-1 (or the pseudogene TRBV3-2) to TRBJ1-5, with D uncertain. V lost 1 base, J lost 16 bases, and 17 bases lay in between. Per germline, CDR1 LGHDT and CDR2 YNNKEL (reference sequence). This CDR3 spans 13 amino acids. CDR3 protein: CASSQGGRGSPHF. The CDR3 region has the DNA TGTGCCAGCAGCCAAGGCGGTAGAGGGTCCCCCCATTTT.

This clone was detected only once. This chain links TRBV19 with TRBJ2-1; TRBD2 might be the D (6 bases). The germline V and J ends were trimmed by 3 bases and 6 bases, with 6 bases remaining between them. This CDR3 spans 12 amino acids. CDR1 and CDR2 from the germline V gene are LNHDA and SQIVND (reference sequence). The CDR3 region is CASSMGLNEQFF. CDR3 bases: TGTGCCAGTAGTATGGGACTCAATGAGCAGTTCTTC.

The rearrangement links TRBV5-4 to TRBJ2-7, with 8 nucleotides matching TRBD1. V lost 4 bases, J lost 2 bases, and 8 bases stayed unmatched. The germline gives CDR1 SGHNT, CDR2 YYREEE (reference sequence). This CDR3 contains 15 residues. The DNA for the CDR3 is TGTGCCAGCAGCAGCGGACAGGGATCCGCCTACGAGCAGTACTTC. Encoded protein: CASSSGQGSAYEQYF.

The chain carries TRBV24-1 and TRBJ2-1, with a weak D call TRBD1 (6 bases). There are 17 residues in the CDR3. Germline V gives CDR1 KGHDR, CDR2 SFDVKD. Trimming shortened V by 3 bases and J by 4 bases, and 18 bases separated the two germline ends. The CDR3 DNA sequence: TGTGCCACCAGTGATCGAGGTGGGAGAGGGGGTTACAATGAGCAGTTCTTC. Its protein product is CATSDRGGRGGYNEQFF.

V usage is TRBV5-1 and J usage is TRBJ1-2; perhaps TRBD1 as D (5 bases). Germline V CDR1 and CDR2: SGHRS, YFSETQ. This CDR3 comprises 14 residues. With 4 bases removed from V and 3 bases from J, the gap between germline ends came to 13 bases. For the CDR3, the DNA is TGCGCCAGCAGCGCGGACATTCCAGACTATGGCTACACCTTC. Its translation: CASSADIPDYGYTF.

This clone was seen a handful of times. V gene TRBV4-1 combines with J gene TRBJ1-1; D is unresolved. Trimming removed 0 bases at V and 5 bases at J, with 10 bases between. Germline-derived CDR1 and CDR2 are MGHRA and YSYEKL. The CDR3 is 14 residues long. This chain's CDR3 is CASSQDKGWTEAFF. The CDR3 nucleotides are TGCGCCAGCAGCCAAGATAAGGGATGGACTGAAGCTTTCTTT.

The chain couples TRBV5-6 to TRBJ2-7, with D unresolved. The CDR3 sequence is 12 residues long. Germline loops: CDR1 SGHDT, CDR2 YYEEEE. The V gene lost 0 bases and the J gene lost 3 bases, with 4 bases spanning the gap. CDR3 amino acids: CASSLGVYEQYF. Here the CDR3 DNA reads TGTGCCAGCAGCTTGGGGGTCTACGAGCAGTACTTC.

V is TRBV3-1 (or the pseudogene TRBV3-2) and J is TRBJ1-6; D not certain. CDR3 length: 16 amino acids. V was pared by 0 bases and J by 3 bases, with 9 bases between. CDR1 is LGHDT, CDR2 YNNKEL, per germline (reference sequence). The CDR3 region has the DNA TGTGCCAGCAGCCAAGATAAGGAGGTCTATAATTCACCCCTCCACTTT. Protein product: CASSQDKEVYNSPLHF.

The DNA for the CDR3 is TGTGCCAGCAGCCCGGGGGCAGGGGGCGAAGTTATCTATGGCTACACCTTC. Its protein product is CASSPGAGGEVIYGYTF. The rearrangement joins TRBV7-2 to TRBJ1-2; 8 bases line up with TRBD1. CDR3 length equals 17 residues. V trimming: 5 bases; J trimming: 4 bases; junction bases outside the gene matches: 15. Germline assignment: CDR1 SGHTA and CDR2 FQGNSA.

V is TRBV9 and J is TRBJ1-1, with D unresolved. This CDR3 region has 15 residues. Germline CDR1 SGDLS, CDR2 YYNGEE. Trimming cost V 0 bases and J 0 bases, with 9 bases left between them. The DNA for the CDR3 is TGTGCCAGCAGCGTAGGGGCAGGAATGAACACTGAAGCTTTCTTT. The encoded protein is CASSVGAGMNTEAFF.

The genes are TRBV27 and TRBJ1-2; D gene ambiguous. With 0 bases removed from V and 4 bases from J, the gap between germline ends came to 6 bases. The CDR3 is made up of 13 amino acids. Germline loops: CDR1 MNHEY, CDR2 SMNVEV (reference sequence). Here the CDR3 DNA reads TGTGCCAGCAGTTTATCGGACGGCTATGGCTACACCTTC. Its protein product is CASSLSDGYGYTF.

The chain employs TRBV2 and TRBJ1-1; 11 bases line up with TRBD1. CDR3 length: 14 residues. Germline V gene lookup returns CDR1 SNHLY and CDR2 FYNNEI. Trimming at V came to 7 bases and at J to 5 bases, leaving 6 bases not matched to a gene. CDR3 region: CASIWTGGSTEAFF. As DNA, the CDR3 is TGTGCCAGCATATGGACAGGGGGCTCAACTGAAGCTTTCTTT.

The rearrangement joins TRBV2 to TRBJ2-1; D unclear. The CDR3 runs to 13 residues. Trimming left V 8 bases short and J 8 bases short, with 16 bases between. CDR1 is SNHLY and CDR2 is FYNNEI in the germline V gene. The CDR3 DNA reads as TGTGCCAGCGAGGTCCGGACGGGCGATGAGCAGTTCTTC. Translating gives CASEVRTGDEQFF.

This chain joins TRBV30 and TRBJ1-3; a weak D match, TRBD1 (5 bases). The CDR3 runs 13 residues. Germline CDR1 and CDR2: GTSNPN and SVGIG (reference sequence). V lost 2 bases to trimming and J lost 3 bases, with 8 bases between them. CDR3 in amino acids: CAWSTGVGNTIYF. The CDR3 DNA is TGTGCCTGGAGTACAGGAGTTGGAAACACCATATATTTT.

This chain connects TRBV2 to TRBJ1-2; 8 bases are shared with TRBD1. J gave up 0 bases and V 8 bases, and 8 bases lay outside the gene matches. Germline lookup yields CDR1 SNHLY and CDR2 FYNNEI. The CDR3 contains 15 residues. The CDR3 protein is CASSGRTGPNYGYTF. Written as DNA, the CDR3 is TGTGCCAGCTCTGGGAGGACAGGGCCTAACTATGGCTACACCTTC.

The CDR3 reads CASSMEAAGSYNEQFF. The CDR3 DNA reads TGTGCCAGTAGTATGGAGGCAGCGGGGTCCTACAATGAGCAGTTCTTC. The V gene is TRBV19, the J gene TRBJ2-1; 7 bases match TRBD2. There are 16 residues in the CDR3. The V segment lost 3 bases and the J segment 1 base; nucleotides outside the gene matches: 6. Germline values: CDR1 LNHDA, CDR2 SQIVND (reference sequence).

This clone was picked up a small number of times. The DNA for the CDR3 is TGTGCCAGCAGTTTCGGCTATGGCTACACCTTC. Translation gives CASSFGYGYTF. V usage is TRBV12-3 or TRBV12-4 and J usage is TRBJ1-2; D uncertain. The V end was cut by 3 bases, the J end by 4 bases, with 3 bases between. This CDR3 is 11 amino acids long.

The CDR3 protein is CAWSVRGPLGGYTF. The CDR3 DNA follows: TGTGCCTGGAGTGTACGGGGACCTCTTGGGGGCTACACCTTC. The genes are TRBV30 and TRBJ1-2, with a tentative D call TRBD1 (5 bases). V dropped 0 bases and J dropped 8 bases, with 16 bases sitting between them. From germline, CDR1 is GTSNPN and CDR2 SVGIG (reference sequence). The CDR3 consists of 14 residues.

This clone was recorded a few times. This CDR3 reads CASSASGGAFEQYF. The DNA for the CDR3 is TGTGCCAGCAGCGCTAGCGGGGGGGCTTTCGAGCAGTACTTC. The chain is built from TRBV9 and TRBJ2-7, with 12 bases that match TRBD2. V lost 3 bases, J lost 6 bases, and 4 bases stayed unmatched. Germline V gene data show CDR1 as SGDLS and CDR2 as YYNGEE. This CDR3 has 14 amino acids.